The 5 T cell receptor beta chains below were found in one sample sequenced in a study of a mutant IDH1 vaccine in newly diagnosed glioma. Antigen specificity for these receptors is unknown. Measured with immunoSEQ multiplex PCR; TCRdb has only the in-frame clones, and not every one. The sample carries some 60,000 clones, approximately 80% recorded once. Time point specified: week 11, during vaccination. Vaccination comprised doses that each held 300 ug of mutant IDH1 20-mer peptide, plus topical imiquimod. The sample here was PBMCs, taken from a glioma patient whose treatment included an IDH1 peptide vaccine. These receptors were collected from a man aged 25 to 40 with glioma.

The chain recombines TRBV7-9 with TRBJ1-2, with TRBD1 matching over 8 bases. CDR3 length equals 15 residues. V shed 7 bases, J shed 7 bases, and the junction held 14 bases outside the gene matches. Germline CDR1 is SEHNR and CDR2 is FQNEAQ (reference sequence). CDR3 amino acids: CASNTNGAGGLGYTF. CDR3 in DNA: TGTGCCAGCAACACCAACGGGGCAGGGGGCCTTGGCTACACCTTC.

The gene calls are TRBV30 and TRBJ2-1; 9 nucleotides agree with TRBD2. CDR1 is GTSNPN and CDR2 is SVGIG in the germline V gene (reference sequence). The CDR3 runs to 16 residues. V lost 4 bases to trimming and J lost 2 bases; unmatched junction nucleotides: 9. The CDR3 reads CAWIGTSYTTYNEQFF. As DNA, the CDR3 is TGTGCCTGGATAGGGACTAGCTATACAACCTACAATGAGCAGTTCTTC.

This clone showed up just once. The V call is TRBV2, the J call TRBJ1-1, with D possibly matching TRBD1 (6 bases). Per germline, CDR1 SNHLY and CDR2 FYNNEI. The ends were cut back, 8 bases at V and 11 bases at J, with 15 bases in the middle. The CDR3 spans 11 residues. The chain's CDR3 is CASGDTLRAFF. As DNA, the CDR3 is TGTGCCAGCGGGGACACTCTAAGGGCTTTCTTT.

By its share, this clone is medium-sized. The rearrangement links TRBV21-1 to TRBJ1-5. TRBV21-1 is designated a pseudogene. The CDR3 consists of 12 residues. As DNA, the CDR3 is TGTGCCAGCAGCAAATTTAATCAGCCCCAGCATTTT. It encodes CASSKFNQPQHF.

This chain connects TRBV5-1 to TRBJ1-2, with D unresolved. This CDR3 is 13 amino acids long. From germline, CDR1 is SGHRS and CDR2 YFSETQ. V was clipped by 0 bases and J by 9 bases, with 12 bases between them. The DNA for the CDR3 is TGCGCCAGCAGCTTGGGCCCGATAGCGAGCTACACCTTC. Translation gives CASSLGPIASYTF. Looking up the rest from reference TRBV5-1 and TRBJ1-2 gives the full variable domain: KAGVTQTPRYLIKTRGQQVTLSCSPISGHRSVSWYQQTPGQGLQFLFEYFSETQRNKGNFPGRFSGRQFSNSRSEMNVSTLELGDSALYLCASSLGPIASYTFGSGTRLTVV.